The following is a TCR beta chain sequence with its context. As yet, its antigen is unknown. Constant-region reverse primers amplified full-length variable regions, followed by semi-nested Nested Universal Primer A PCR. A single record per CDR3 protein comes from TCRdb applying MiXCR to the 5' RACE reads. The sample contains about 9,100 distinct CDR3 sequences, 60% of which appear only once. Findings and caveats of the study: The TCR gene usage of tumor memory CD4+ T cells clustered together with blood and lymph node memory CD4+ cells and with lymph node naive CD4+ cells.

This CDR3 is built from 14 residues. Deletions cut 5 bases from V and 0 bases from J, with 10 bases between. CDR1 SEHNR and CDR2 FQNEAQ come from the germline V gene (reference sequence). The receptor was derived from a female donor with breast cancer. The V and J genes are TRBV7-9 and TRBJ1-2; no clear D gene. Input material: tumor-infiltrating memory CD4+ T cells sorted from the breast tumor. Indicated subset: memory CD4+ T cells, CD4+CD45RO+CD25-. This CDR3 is CASSPTGTNYGYTF. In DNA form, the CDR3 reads TGTGCCAGCAGCCCTACGGGAACTAACTATGGCTACACCTTC.